Listed here are 5 T cell receptor beta chains from one sample, sequenced in a study of shared T cell receptors in the human thymus (dated by TCRdb to about 2021). The protocol used for the library was the immunoSEQ multiplex PCR assay. Entries here come from immuneACCESS through TCRdb and include only in-frame sequences with V and J called. Some clones fail to appear in such tables; in the studies checked, an unresolved V gene covers under half of the shortfall, and the cause of the remainder is unknown. For this sample there are over 650,000 clones; about 87% appear just once. 0.0094% of the sample comes from the top ten. These data also featured in a second study, about human thymus T cells.

Source material: thymocytes. The receptors come from a boy less than two years old with a congenital heart defect. Donor details come from another sample of the same person, matched by shared clones.

A few counts support this clone. The chain has TRBV28 and TRBJ1-1; 7 bases are a match to TRBD1. Germline V gives CDR1 MDHEN, CDR2 SYDVKM. The CDR3 contains 13 residues. V lost 10 bases to trimming and J lost 6 bases; unmatched junction nucleotides: 11. The CDR3 DNA follows: TGTGCCACCCAACCAGGGGGACAGTCTGAAGCTTTCTTT. This encodes CATQPGGQSEAFF.

The V gene is TRBV6-5, the J gene TRBJ1-4, with TRBD1 identical over 7 bases. This CDR3 region has 14 residues. The germline V gene has CDR1 MNHEY and CDR2 SVGAGI. V dropped 6 bases and J dropped 8; count of bases not matched to a gene: 9. For the CDR3, the DNA is TGTGCCAGCAGACCTCGACAGGGTTGGGAAAAACTGTTTTTT. This codes for CASRPRQGWEKLFF.

The V gene is TRBV14, the J gene TRBJ2-7; D possibly corresponds to TRBD2 (6 bases). The germline CDR1 and CDR2 sequences are SGHDN and FVKESK. This CDR3 spans 13 amino acids. Trimming removed 8 bases from V and 7 bases from J, with 18 bases in between. CDR3 in DNA: TGTGCCAGCGCGCCTCCACTAGCTATGGAGCAGTACTTC. This sequence encodes CASAPPLAMEQYF.

V and J are TRBV5-4 and TRBJ2-7; 13 bases are a match to TRBD2. The V gene end was trimmed by 4 bases and the J gene end by 4 bases; junction bases not matched to a gene: 5. There are 15 residues in the CDR3. CDR1 and CDR2 (germline): SGHNT, YYREEE (reference sequence). The CDR3 protein is CASSTELAGGYEQYF. In nucleotides, the CDR3 is TGTGCCAGCAGCACGGAACTAGCGGGAGGGTACGAGCAGTACTTC. The variable domain in full, completed from reference TRBV5-4 and TRBJ2-7, reads ETGVTQSPTHLIKTRGQQVTLRCSSQSGHNTVSWYQQALGQGPQFIFQYYREEENGRGNFPPRFSGLQFPNYSSELNVNALELDDSALYLCASSTELAGGYEQYFGPGTRLTVT.

V is TRBV7-8 and J is TRBJ2-1, with 7 bases lining up with TRBD2. This CDR3 spans 12 amino acids. Germline loops: CDR1 SGHVS, CDR2 FQNEAQ. Trimming removed 5 bases from V and 14 bases from J; junction bases left unmatched: 9. The CDR3 sequence is CASSEDTSVEFF. The CDR3 DNA is TGTGCCAGCAGCGAAGATACTAGCGTGGAGTTCTTC.